This entry lists 2 T cell receptor beta chains sequenced from one sample in a study of blood T cell repertoires in COVID-19. Profiling relied on immunoSEQ multiplex PCR, and the TCRdb table lists in-frame clones only, not all of them. The sample has about 250,000 clones; about 86% are singletons. Specimen: peripheral blood. The receptor set was obtained from an elderly man with acute or convalescent COVID-19.

This clone was detected a few times. This chain connects TRBV2 to TRBJ2-1; TRBD2 matches 12 bases. There are 15 residues in the CDR3. Germline trimming cut 1 base from V and 8 bases from J; bases unmatched to any gene: 3. Germline V gene sequence: CDR1 SNHLY, CDR2 FYNNEI. The CDR3 spells CASSEGLAGVDEQFF. The CDR3 DNA reads TGTGCCAGCAGTGAAGGACTAGCGGGAGTCGATGAGCAGTTCTTC.

J is TRBJ1-1 and V is TRBV6-5; 7 bases map to TRBD1. The CDR3 totals 15 residues. With V trimmed by 0 bases and J by 2 bases, 3 bases remained unmatched. Germline CDR1 and CDR2: MNHEY and SVGAGI. CDR3 residues: CASSYSDRPNTEAFF. The CDR3 DNA reads as TGTGCCAGCAGTTACTCGGACAGGCCCAACACTGAAGCTTTCTTT.